A selection of T cell receptor beta chains follows, all from one sample in a study of T-cell reconstitution after alpha-beta-depleted transplantation in children. From the PCR reads, TCRdb called clonotypes with MiXCR, one entry per CDR3 protein. This table holds 250,000 to 300,000 distinct CDR3 sequences, nearly 8% found once. Sample: peripheral blood, taken 360 days after TCRalphabeta/CD19-depleted stem cell transplant. These receptors were obtained from a female patient aged 2-15 years who had a stem cell transplant for Fanconi anemia, so the T cells may come from the graft donor. The CDR3 runs from the conserved cysteine through the conserved F or W. A D gene is named only where the DNA matches it firmly. Clone size is not always given. Where it is, it says once, few, many or a class for expanded clones.

clone_size	v_call	d_call	j_call	cdr3_aa	cdr3_nt
NA	TRBV19	NA	TRBJ1-1	CASKSTDGSEAFF	TGTGCCAGTAAATCGACGGACGGATCTGAAGCTTTCTTT
many	TRBV12-3/TRBV12-4	NA	TRBJ2-2	CASSLKGEGTGELFF	TGTGCCAGCAGTTTAAAGGGGGAGGGAACCGGGGAGCTGTTTTTT
NA	TRBV7-2	NA	TRBJ2-7	CASSLVPGAREQYF	TGTGCCAGCAGCTTAGTCCCGGGGGCGCGGGAGCAGTACTTC
few	TRBV20-1	TRBD1	TRBJ2-2	CSVRRTGGLNTGELFF	TGCAGTGTTCGCCGGACAGGGGGATTGAACACCGGGGAGCTGTTTTTT
many	TRBV2	NA	TRBJ2-7	CASSEARSSPAEQYF	TGTGCCAGCAGTGAAGCGCGTTCCTCTCCGGCGGAGCAGTACTTC
NA	TRBV5-1	NA	TRBJ1-6	CASSPDYSPLHF	TGCGCCAGCAGCCCGGATTATTCACCCCTCCACTTT
many	TRBV12-3/TRBV12-4	TRBD1	TRBJ2-7	CASSFGDSSYEQYF	TGTGCCAGCAGTTTCGGGGACAGTTCCTACGAGCAGTACTTC
NA	TRBV25-1	NA	TRBJ2-3	CASSDWGAGRDTQYF	TGTGCCAGCAGTGATTGGGGGGCAGGGAGAGATACGCAGTATTTT
many	TRBV9	TRBD1	TRBJ2-1	CASSARQGAGEQFF	TGTGCCAGCAGCGCCCGACAGGGGGCGGGTGAGCAGTTCTTC
few	TRBV5-6	NA	TRBJ2-5	CASSLVGRPETQYF	TGTGCCAGCAGCTTGGTGGGGAGGCCAGAGACCCAGTACTTC
many	TRBV3-1	NA	TRBJ2-5	CASSPPWSRETQYF	TGTGCCAGCAGCCCCCCCTGGTCGCGAGAGACCCAGTACTTC
few	TRBV6-2/TRBV6-3	NA	TRBJ2-2	CASSPWVSGDNTGELFF	TGTGCCAGCAGTCCCTGGGTTTCAGGAGACAACACCGGGGAGCTGTTTTTT
many	TRBV7-2	NA	TRBJ2-3	CASSPVPDTQYF	TGTGCCAGCAGTCCTGTTCCAGATACGCAGTATTTT
NA	TRBV27	NA	TRBJ2-5	CASSVGTLPQETQYF	TGTGCCAGCAGTGTCGGGACTTTACCACAAGAGACCCAGTACTTC